A single sample is the source of the 13 T cell receptor beta chains below, sequenced in a study of type 1 regulatory T cells. TCRdb called the reads again in MiXCR, with one record for every CDR3 protein. Found here are 15,000 to 20,000 distinct CDR3 sequences, about 9.4% of them singletons; the top ten hold around 2.8%. Material for sequencing was CD4+ T cells, either the whole sample or a sorted fraction (not recorded which). These TCRs come from a human donor in good health.

Many counts were recorded for this clonotype. J is TRBJ2-1 and V is TRBV6-5; TRBD1 is a possible D gene (5 bases). V lost 2 bases and J 1 base, leaving 9 bases between the germline ends. CDR1 is MNHEY, CDR2 SVGAGI, per germline. The length of the CDR3 is 15 residues. In nucleotides, the CDR3 is TGTGCCAGCAGTTACAGGGGTCCGTCCTACAATGAGCAGTTCTTC. Encoded protein: CASSYRGPSYNEQFF.

This clonotype was counted many times. V is TRBV28 and J is TRBJ2-1, with D unclear. There are 11 residues in the CDR3. Germline V lookup: CDR1 MDHEN, CDR2 SYDVKM. V dropped 10 bases and J dropped 10 bases, with 14 bases sitting between them. The CDR3 protein is CATNNLYEQFF. In DNA form, the CDR3 reads TGTGCCACCAATAACTTATACGAGCAGTTCTTC.

The chain links TRBV29-1 to TRBJ2-1; 13 bases match TRBD2. CDR3 length: 16 amino acids. V gave up 4 bases and J gave up 1 base; unmatched junction bases: 4. CDR1 SQVTM and CDR2 ANQGSEA come from the germline V gene. This CDR3 is CSVGLAGGRSYNEQFF. In DNA, the CDR3 is TGCAGCGTTGGACTAGCGGGAGGTCGATCCTACAATGAGCAGTTCTTC.

This clonotype was seen a handful of times. V is TRBV29-1 and J is TRBJ2-3; 9 nucleotides match TRBD2. There are 16 residues in the CDR3. CDR1 and CDR2 from the germline V gene are SQVTM and ANQGSEA. The V and J ends lost 3 bases and 5 bases, in that order; junction bases with no gene match: 12. CDR3 loop: CSVEGGSGRMIDTQYF. The CDR3 DNA reads TGCAGCGTTGAGGGTGGTAGCGGGAGAATGATAGATACGCAGTATTTT.

In its sample, this clonotype was seen many times. DNA for the CDR3: TGCAGCGTTACGCGGGTTCGGGGAGATACGCAGTATTTT. It codes for CSVTRVRGDTQYF. The chain has TRBV29-1 and TRBJ2-3; TRBD2 is a possible D gene (5 bases). Germline lookup yields CDR1 SQVTM and CDR2 ANQGSEA. V lost 5 bases and J 5 bases, leaving 14 bases between the germline ends. The CDR3 contains 13 residues.

This clonotype qualifies as medium-sized. The gene calls are TRBV3-1 and TRBJ2-2; the D is unclear. The germline V gene encodes CDR1 LGHDT and CDR2 YNNKEL (reference sequence). The CDR3 loop spans 14 amino acids. The V and J ends lost 4 bases and 0 bases respectively, with 6 bases between them. The CDR3 reads CASSPSANTGELFF. CDR3 DNA: TGTGCCAGCAGCCCCAGCGCGAACACCGGGGAGCTGTTTTTT. The full variable domain, completed using reference TRBV3-1 and TRBJ2-2, is DTAVSQTPKYLVTQMGNDKSIKCEQNLGHDTMYWYKQDSKKFLKIMFSYNNKELIINETVPNRFSPKSPDKAHLNLHINSLELGDSAVYFCASSPSANTGELFFGEGSRLTVL.

This clonotype showed up many times. The chain has TRBV18 and TRBJ1-5, with TRBD1 identical over 7 bases. This CDR3 region has 15 residues. With 3 bases clipped from V and 9 bases from J, the junction kept 11 bases outside the gene matches. CDR1 is KGHSH, CDR2 LQKENI, per germline. The CDR3 protein is CASSPAQGNQGPQHF. Here the CDR3 DNA reads TGTGCCAGCTCACCGGCACAGGGGAACCAGGGGCCCCAGCATTTT.

There are many counts of this clonotype. This chain links TRBV28 with TRBJ1-5; D remains ambiguous. The germline V and J ends were trimmed by 5 bases and 4 bases, with 3 bases remaining between them. The CDR3 extends over 11 amino acids. Germline CDR1 and CDR2: MDHEN and SYDVKM. The CDR3 reads CASSPNQPQHF. CDR3 bases: TGTGCCAGCAGTCCTAATCAGCCCCAGCATTTT.

This clonotype showed up many times. The J gene is TRBJ1-1, the V gene TRBV20-1, with 7 positions matching TRBD1. Germline lookup yields CDR1 DFQATT and CDR2 SNEGSKA (reference sequence). This CDR3 contains 15 residues. The CDR3 sequence is CSPWGARGAGTEAFF. The CDR3 region has the DNA TGCAGCCCTTGGGGGGCCAGGGGGGCCGGCACTGAAGCTTTCTTT.

With regard to this clonotype: A much larger clone sits a single nucleotide away, making a read error possible. The chain couples TRBV30 to TRBJ2-2; 7 bases map to TRBD1. The CDR3 totals 12 residues. Germline CDR1 reads GTSNPN; CDR2 reads SVGIG (reference sequence). CDR3 in amino acids: CAWSRGTGELLF. The CDR3, as DNA: TGTGCCTGGAGCAGGGGGACCGGGGAGCTGCTTTTT. Full variable domain (missing parts from reference TRBV30 and TRBJ2-2): SQTIHQWPATLVQPVGSPLSLECTVEGTSNPNLYWYRQAAGRGLQLLFYSVGIGQISSEVPQNLSASRPQDRQFILSSKKLLLSDSGFYLCAWSRGTGELLFGEGSRLTVL.

This clonotype came up many times. The rearrangement links TRBV7-8 to TRBJ2-6; no clear D gene. Germline CDR1 SGHVS, CDR2 FQNEAQ. The CDR3 loop spans 15 amino acids. Trimming cost V 5 bases and J 0 bases, with 8 bases left between them. The chain's CDR3 is CASSPPVSGANVLTF. The CDR3 bases are TGTGCCAGCAGCCCCCCGGTCTCTGGGGCCAACGTCCTGACTTTC.

The chain joins TRBV29-1 to TRBJ2-5; the D is unclear. V dropped 8 bases and J dropped 2 bases, with 15 bases sitting between them. The germline gives CDR1 SQVTM, CDR2 ANQGSEA. This CDR3 spans 13 amino acids. The CDR3 reads CSYCNEYQETQYF. The CDR3 DNA reads as TGCAGCTACTGCAATGAATATCAAGAGACCCAGTACTTC.

In its sample, this clonotype was seen many times. V usage is TRBV5-5 and J usage is TRBJ2-3; D might be TRBD1 (5 bases). The V gene lost 3 bases and the J gene lost 0 bases, with 8 bases spanning the gap. The CDR3 runs to 14 residues. Germline-derived CDR1 and CDR2 are SGHKS and YYEKEE (reference sequence). In DNA form, the CDR3 reads TGTGCCAGCAGCTGGGGCAGCAGCACAGATACGCAGTATTTT. Protein: CASSWGSSTDTQYF.